This entry is about one T cell receptor beta chain. The sample originates from a study of T cell changes during pregnancy in multiple sclerosis. V lost 3 bases to trimming and J lost 1 base, with 9 bases between them. The CDR3 totals 15 residues. The germline gives CDR1 SGHVS, CDR2 FNYEAQ. Measured with immunoSEQ multiplex PCR; TCRdb has only the in-frame clones, and not every one. This table holds approximately 40,000 clones, 85% to 95% found once. Material: CD4+ T cells from peripheral blood mononuclear cells, obtained in the third trimester of pregnancy. The chain couples TRBV7-6 to TRBJ2-2; maybe TRBD2 (5 bases). The clonotype was recovered from a female donor with multiple sclerosis, enrolled in a pregnancy study. The CDR3 sequence: CASSFGGGNTGELFF. DNA for the CDR3: TGTGCCAGCAGCTTTGGCGGAGGGAACACCGGGGAGCTGTTTTTT.